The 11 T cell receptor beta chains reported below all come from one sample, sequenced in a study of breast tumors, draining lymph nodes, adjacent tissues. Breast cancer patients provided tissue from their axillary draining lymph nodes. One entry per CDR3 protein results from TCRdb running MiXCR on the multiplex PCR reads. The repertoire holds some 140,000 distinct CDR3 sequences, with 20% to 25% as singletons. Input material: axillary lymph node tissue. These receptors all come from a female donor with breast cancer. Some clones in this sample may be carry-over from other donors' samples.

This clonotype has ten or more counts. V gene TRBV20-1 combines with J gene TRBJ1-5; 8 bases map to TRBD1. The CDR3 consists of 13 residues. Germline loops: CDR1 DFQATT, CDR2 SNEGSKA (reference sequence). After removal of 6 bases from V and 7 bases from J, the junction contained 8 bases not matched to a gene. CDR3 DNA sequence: TGCAGTGCCCGTACAGGGGGTGGGCAGCCCCAGCATTTT. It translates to CSARTGGGQPQHF.

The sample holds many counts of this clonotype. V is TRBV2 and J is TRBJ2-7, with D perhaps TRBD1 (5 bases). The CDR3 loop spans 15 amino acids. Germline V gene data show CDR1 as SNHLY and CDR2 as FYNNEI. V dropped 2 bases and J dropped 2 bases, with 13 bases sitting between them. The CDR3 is CASSENFRAPYEQYF. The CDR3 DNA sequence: TGTGCCAGCAGTGAAAATTTCAGGGCTCCCTACGAGCAGTACTTC.

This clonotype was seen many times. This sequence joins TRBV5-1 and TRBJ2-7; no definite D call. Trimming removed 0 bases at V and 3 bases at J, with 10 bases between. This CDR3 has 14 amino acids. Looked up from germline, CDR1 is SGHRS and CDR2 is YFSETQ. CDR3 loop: CASSLEGILYEQYF. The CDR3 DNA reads TGCGCCAGCAGCTTGGAGGGAATCCTCTACGAGCAGTACTTC.

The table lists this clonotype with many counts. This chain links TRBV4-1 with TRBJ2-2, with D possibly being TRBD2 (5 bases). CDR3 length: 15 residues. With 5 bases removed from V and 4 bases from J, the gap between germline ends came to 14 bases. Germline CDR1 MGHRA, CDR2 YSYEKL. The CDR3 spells CASSVGSGSTGELFF. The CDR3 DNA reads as TGCGCCAGCAGCGTTGGATCGGGGTCCACCGGGGAGCTGTTTTTT.

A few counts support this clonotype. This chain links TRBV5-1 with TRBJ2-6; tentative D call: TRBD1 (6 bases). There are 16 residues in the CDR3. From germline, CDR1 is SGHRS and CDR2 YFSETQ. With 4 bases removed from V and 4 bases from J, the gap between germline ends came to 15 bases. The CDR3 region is CASSRTPGVGANVLTF. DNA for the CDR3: TGCGCCAGCAGCCGCACCCCAGGGGTGGGGGCCAACGTCCTGACTTTC.

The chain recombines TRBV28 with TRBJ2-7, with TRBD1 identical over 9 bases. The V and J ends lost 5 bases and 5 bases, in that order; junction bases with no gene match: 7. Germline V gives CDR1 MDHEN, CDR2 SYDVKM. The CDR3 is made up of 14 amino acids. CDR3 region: CASSIGTGSHEQYF. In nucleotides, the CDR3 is TGTGCCAGCAGTATCGGGACAGGGTCCCACGAGCAGTACTTC. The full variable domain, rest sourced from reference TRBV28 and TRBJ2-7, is DVKVTQSSRYLVKRTGEKVFLECVQDMDHENMFWYRQDPGLGLRLIYFSYDVKMKEKGDIPEGYSVSREKKERFSLILESASTNQTSMYLCASSIGTGSHEQYFGPGTRLTVT.

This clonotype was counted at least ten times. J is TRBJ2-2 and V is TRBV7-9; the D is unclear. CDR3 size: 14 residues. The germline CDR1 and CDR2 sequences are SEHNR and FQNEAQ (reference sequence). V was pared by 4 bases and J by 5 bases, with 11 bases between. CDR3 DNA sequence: TGTGCCAGCAGCTCCCAGGTGGGGACCGGGGAGCTGTTTTTT. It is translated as CASSSQVGTGELFF.

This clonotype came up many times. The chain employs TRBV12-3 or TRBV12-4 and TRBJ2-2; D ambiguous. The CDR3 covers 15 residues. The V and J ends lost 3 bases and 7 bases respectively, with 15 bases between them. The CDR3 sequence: CASSFEAPGVGELFF. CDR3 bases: TGTGCCAGCAGTTTTGAGGCTCCCGGCGTCGGGGAGCTGTTTTTT.

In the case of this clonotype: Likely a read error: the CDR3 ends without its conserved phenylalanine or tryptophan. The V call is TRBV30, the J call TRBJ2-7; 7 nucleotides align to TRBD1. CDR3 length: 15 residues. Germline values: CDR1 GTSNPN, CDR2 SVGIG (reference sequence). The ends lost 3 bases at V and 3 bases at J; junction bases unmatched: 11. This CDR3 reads CAWRRATGMNYEQYL. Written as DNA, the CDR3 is TGTGCCTGGAGACGAGCGACAGGGATGAACTACGAGCAGTACCTC.

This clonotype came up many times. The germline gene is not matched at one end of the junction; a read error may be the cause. The CDR3, as DNA: TGTGCCAGCAGGGACAGTAATTCCCCCCTCCACTTT. Translation gives CASRDSNSPLHF. The chain couples TRBV6-1 to TRBJ1-6; possible D gene TRBD1, 6 bases. Germline-derived CDR1 and CDR2 are MNHNS and SASEGT. This CDR3 comprises 12 residues.

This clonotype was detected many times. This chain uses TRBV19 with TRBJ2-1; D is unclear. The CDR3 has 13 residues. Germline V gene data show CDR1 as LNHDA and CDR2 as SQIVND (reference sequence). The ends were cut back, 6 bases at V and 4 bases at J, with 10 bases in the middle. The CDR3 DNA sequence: TGTGCCAGTAGCCCGGACCAATACAATGAGCAGTTCTTC. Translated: CASSPDQYNEQFF.